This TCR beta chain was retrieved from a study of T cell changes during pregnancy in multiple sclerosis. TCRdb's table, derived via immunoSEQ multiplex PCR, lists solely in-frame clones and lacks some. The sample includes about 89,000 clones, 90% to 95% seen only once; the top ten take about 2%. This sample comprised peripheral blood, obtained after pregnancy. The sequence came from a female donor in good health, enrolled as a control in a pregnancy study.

The DNA of the CDR3 is TGTGCCAGCAGTTTAGGCCAGGGTATCGACGAGCAGTACTTC. It is translated as CASSLGQGIDEQYF. The gene calls are TRBV27 and TRBJ2-5; the D gene is possibly TRBD1 (5 bases). The J call is uncertain, as TRBJ2-7 better fits the DNA end. Germline values: CDR1 MNHEY, CDR2 SMNVEV (reference sequence). The CDR3 is made up of 14 amino acids.